Listed here are 20 T cell receptor beta chains from one sample, sequenced in a study of early T cells in non-severe SARS-CoV-2 infection. TCRdb ran MiXCR on the 5' RACE reads and lists one entry per CDR3 protein. Here the sample spans 29,000 or so distinct CDR3 sequences, about 5% being singletons. The material sequenced was whole blood. The origin of the receptors is an adult who was a healthcare worker with PCR-confirmed SARS-CoV-2 infection or an uninfected control (not recorded which).

This clonotype was seen repeatedly, ten times or more. The chain couples TRBV15 to TRBJ1-2, with 9 bases that match TRBD1. The germline V gene encodes CDR1 LNHNV and CDR2 YYDKDF (reference sequence). V lost 8 bases to trimming and J lost 7 bases; unmatched junction nucleotides: 8. The CDR3 is made up of 13 amino acids. CDR3 in DNA: TGTGCCACCCGACGGGACAGGGCTCGTGGCTACACCTTC. Its translation is CATRRDRARGYTF.

This clonotype was recorded at least ten times. The chain couples TRBV7-8 to TRBJ1-5; D uncertain. V dropped 2 bases and J dropped 6 bases, with 20 bases sitting between them. CDR3 length: 17 residues. In germline, CDR1 is SGHVS, CDR2 FQNEAQ. The CDR3 nucleotides read TGTGCCAGCAGCTTATTCGGCCCGGGGTGGGTTGGTCAGCCCCAGCATTTT. Translated: CASSLFGPGWVGQPQHF.

This clonotype was counted at least ten times. J is TRBJ2-2 and V is TRBV7-2; the match to TRBD2 covers 7 bases. Germline CDR1 SGHTA, CDR2 FQGNSA. The CDR3 is made up of 15 amino acids. V dropped 5 bases and J dropped 4; count of bases not matched to a gene: 7. The CDR3 coding sequence is TGTGCCAGCAGCGGGACTACCTTTCGCACCGGGGAGCTGTTTTTT. Residues: CASSGTTFRTGELFF. Drawing the rest from reference TRBV7-2 and TRBJ2-2, the complete variable domain is GAGVSQSPSNKVTEKGKDVELRCDPISGHTALYWYRQSLGQGLEFLIYFQGNSAPDKSGLPSDRFSAERTGGSVSTLTIQRTQQEDSAVYLCASSGTTFRTGELFFGEGSRLTVL.

This clonotype was counted at least ten times. This sequence joins TRBV29-1 and TRBJ1-1; D is undetermined. The germline gives CDR1 SQVTM, CDR2 ANQGSEA. The germline V and J ends were trimmed by 4 bases and 5 bases, with 14 bases remaining between them. The CDR3 consists of 13 residues. Here the CDR3 DNA reads TGCAGCGTTGCCCCCAGCCCGGGGACTGAAGCTTTCTTT. This gives the protein CSVAPSPGTEAFF.

The V call is TRBV12-3 or TRBV12-4, the J call TRBJ2-2, with TRBD1 identical over 10 bases. J gave up 5 bases and V 5 bases, and 5 bases lay outside the gene matches. This CDR3 region has 15 residues. The CDR3 protein is CASSPRTGGTGELFF. DNA for the CDR3: TGTGCCAGCAGTCCCAGGACAGGGGGTACCGGGGAGCTGTTTTTT.

This clonotype was seen a few times. V is TRBV6-5 and J is TRBJ1-2, with a weak D call TRBD1 (5 bases). The CDR3 is made up of 14 amino acids. The V gene's germline CDR1 is MNHEY and CDR2 SVGAGI. Trimming stripped 3 bases from V and 5 bases from J, with 13 bases between. This CDR3 reads CASSYSGPNYGYTF. Here the CDR3 DNA reads TGTGCCAGCAGTTATTCGGGACCCAATTATGGCTACACCTTC.

This chain links TRBV10-3 with TRBJ2-1; 7 bases match TRBD1. With V trimmed by 11 bases and J by 6 bases, 10 bases remained unmatched. Germline CDR1 ENHRY, CDR2 SYGVKD. This CDR3 is built from 13 residues. The CDR3 bases are TGTGCCTCAACCGGGGACAGCGTCAATGAGCAGTTCTTC. Amino acids: CASTGDSVNEQFF.

This clonotype was picked up many times. The V call is TRBV7-9, the J call TRBJ2-1, with 12 nucleotides matching TRBD2. V shed 3 bases and J 0 bases; nucleotides not matched to a gene: 3. CDR3 length: 17 residues. CDR1 is SEHNR and CDR2 is FQNEAQ in the germline V gene (reference sequence). CDR3 region: CASSLTSGGDSYNEQFF. As DNA, the CDR3 is TGTGCCAGCAGCTTGACTAGCGGGGGAGACTCCTACAATGAGCAGTTCTTC.

This chain uses TRBV18 with TRBJ1-1; D ambiguous. The length of the CDR3 is 13 residues. Looked up from germline, CDR1 is KGHSH and CDR2 is LQKENI. V dropped 3 bases and J dropped 3 bases, with 8 bases sitting between them. CDR3 sequence (DNA): TGTGCCAGCTCACCGAATCCTCACACTGAAGCTTTCTTT. As protein: CASSPNPHTEAFF.

The chain combines TRBV6-6 with TRBJ2-7; 7 bases map to TRBD1. Germline lookup yields CDR1 MNHNY and CDR2 SVGAGI (reference sequence). V lost 6 bases and J lost 1; bases outside the gene matches: 12. The CDR3 extends over 16 amino acids. The CDR3 DNA reads as TGTGCCAGCAGCCCCCTAACACAGGGGTGGTCCTACGAGCAGTACTTC. Residues: CASSPLTQGWSYEQYF.

This clonotype was seen only a few times. The rearrangement links TRBV5-1 to TRBJ2-1, with TRBD2 matching over 12 bases. V was clipped by 0 bases and J by 1 base; unmatched bases: 5. Germline CDR1 SGHRS, CDR2 YFSETQ. The CDR3 runs 18 residues. DNA for the CDR3: TGCGCCAGCAGCTTGGGACTAGCGGGAGTGAGATCCTACAATGAGCAGTTCTTC. Its translation is CASSLGLAGVRSYNEQFF.

Ten or more counts support this clonotype. The gene calls are TRBV12-3 or TRBV12-4 and TRBJ2-1; the D call may be TRBD1 or TRBD2 (5 bases each). V was clipped by 3 bases and J by 5 bases, with 11 bases between them. This CDR3 spans 14 amino acids. CDR3 coding DNA: TGTGCCAGCAGTTTCGGGACGGCAAACAATGAGCAGTTCTTC. Its protein product is CASSFGTANNEQFF.

This clonotype has a count of ten or more. V and J are TRBV7-2 and TRBJ2-1; D unresolved. Germline V CDR1 and CDR2: SGHTA, FQGNSA. The CDR3 sequence is 13 residues long. V lost 3 bases to trimming and J lost 4 bases, with 7 bases between them. CDR3 region: CASSLATYNEQFF. The CDR3 DNA reads TGTGCCAGCAGCTTGGCGACATACAATGAGCAGTTCTTC.

This clonotype has at least ten counts. Written as DNA, the CDR3 is TGTGCCATCAGTGAGTCGAAGGCAGGGGCTAGCAATCAGCCCCAGCATTTT. Its translation is CAISESKAGASNQPQHF. The chain employs TRBV10-3 and TRBJ1-5, with TRBD1 as a possible D gene (6 bases). The CDR3 contains 17 residues. The V gene's germline CDR1 is ENHRY and CDR2 SYGVKD. V lost 0 bases to trimming and J lost 0 bases, with 12 bases between them.

This chain uses TRBV6-1 with TRBJ1-2, with D maybe TRBD1 (5 bases). Between the trimmed V and J ends, which lost 2 bases and 5 bases, there was a span of 12 bases. The CDR3 runs 14 residues. The germline gives CDR1 MNHNS, CDR2 SASEGT. CDR3 protein: CASSETRGFYGYTF. As DNA, the CDR3 is TGTGCCAGCAGTGAAACGAGGGGATTTTATGGCTACACCTTC.

This clonotype has only a few counts. The V call is TRBV25-1, the J call TRBJ2-5; a possible D gene is TRBD2 (6 bases). In germline, CDR1 is MGHDK, CDR2 SYGVNS. Trimming took off 3 bases at V and 1 base at J, with 12 bases between the two ends. The length of the CDR3 is 15 residues. Here the CDR3 reads CASSDFLTSQETQYF. The CDR3 coding sequence is TGTGCCAGCAGTGATTTTTTGACTAGCCAAGAGACCCAGTACTTC.

This clonotype was found many times. The chain has TRBV5-4 and TRBJ1-1; D unclear. There are 13 residues in the CDR3. Germline V CDR1 and CDR2: SGHNT, YYREEE (reference sequence). Trimming removed 2 bases from V and 8 bases from J, with 13 bases in between. CDR3 bases: TGTGCCAGCAGCTTTAACTGGCCCTACGAAGCTTTCTTT. Amino acids: CASSFNWPYEAFF. Supplemented by reference TRBV5-4 and TRBJ1-1, the full variable domain reads ETGVTQSPTHLIKTRGQQVTLRCSSQSGHNTVSWYQQALGQGPQFIFQYYREEENGRGNFPPRFSGLQFPNYSSELNVNALELDDSALYLCASSFNWPYEAFFGQGTRLTVV.

The chain couples TRBV5-6 to TRBJ2-1, with D unclear. The CDR3 extends over 13 amino acids. CDR1 SGHDT and CDR2 YYEEEE come from the germline V gene. V was clipped by 1 base and J by 5 bases, with 7 bases between them. The CDR3 sequence is CASSLWVDNEQFF. For the CDR3, the DNA is TGTGCCAGCAGCTTGTGGGTCGACAATGAGCAGTTCTTC.

This clonotype is categorized as medium-sized. The chain combines TRBV7-8 with TRBJ2-5; 7 bases agree with TRBD1. With 5 bases clipped from V and 1 base from J, the junction kept 7 bases outside the gene matches. Germline V gene sequence: CDR1 SGHVS, CDR2 FQNEAQ. This CDR3 contains 15 residues. The CDR3 loop is CASSDDGTAQETQYF. CDR3 in DNA: TGTGCCAGCAGCGACGACGGGACAGCCCAAGAGACCCAGTACTTC.

The chain joins TRBV6-1 to TRBJ2-1; 7 nucleotides match TRBD2. Germline V gene lookup returns CDR1 MNHNS and CDR2 SASEGT. Losses at the gene ends were 4 bases for V and 5 bases for J; bases not matched to a gene: 2. The length of the CDR3 is 13 residues. The CDR3 nucleotides are TGTGCCAGCAGTGGGGAGGGCCACAATGAGCAGTTCTTC. It is translated as CASSGEGHNEQFF.